One sample yielded the 27 T cell receptor beta chains listed below, sequenced in a study of CD8+ T cells in alopecia areata. Reverse transcription of extracted RNA yielded cDNA, which provided the sequencing template. Clones were read by immunoSEQ multiplex PCR, and TCRdb kept only the in-frame ones, dropping some. The table records around 190,000 clones, roughly three fifths of them present only once. The sequenced sample was CD8+ T cells sorted from blood. The receptors were sampled from a human donor in good health.

This rearrangement joins TRBV13 to TRBJ1-2; D not resolved. CDR3 size: 14 residues. Germline lookup yields CDR1 PRHDT and CDR2 FYEKMQ (reference sequence). Trimming took off 6 bases at V and 9 bases at J, with 20 bases between the two ends. The CDR3 DNA is TGTGCCAGCAGTCCTACGCAGGCGGGTTGGAGCTACACCTTC. Protein product: CASSPTQAGWSYTF.

J is TRBJ1-2 and V is TRBV6-5; 7 positions agree with TRBD1. Germline CDR1 is MNHEY and CDR2 is SVGAGI. The CDR3 is 13 amino acids. V gave up 5 bases and J gave up 6 bases; unmatched junction bases: 6. The CDR3 sequence: CASSGTTGDGYTF. DNA for the CDR3: TGTGCCAGCAGTGGCACCACAGGGGATGGCTACACCTTC.

V gene TRBV27 combines with J gene TRBJ2-5, with D possibly being TRBD2 (6 bases). The CDR3 length is 16 residues. V lost 5 bases and J lost 4, with 20 bases in between. Germline assignment: CDR1 MNHEY and CDR2 SMNVEV (reference sequence). The CDR3 loop reads CASSPRGDLGGETQYF. The CDR3 bases are TGTGCCAGCAGTCCACGCGGGGACCTGGGAGGAGAGACCCAGTACTTC.

This chain joins TRBV4-1 and TRBJ2-1, with D tentatively TRBD2 (6 bases). CDR3 length: 14 residues. Per germline, CDR1 MGHRA and CDR2 YSYEKL. V gave up 4 bases and J gave up 2 bases, with 9 bases separating them. DNA for the CDR3: TGCGCCAGCAGCCTCCCGGGGGCCTACAATGAGCAGTTCTTC. Translating gives CASSLPGAYNEQFF.

This chain uses TRBV29-1 with TRBJ1-4; possibly TRBD1 for D (5 bases). V gave up 2 bases and J gave up 11 bases, with 21 bases separating them. The CDR3 runs 15 residues. CDR1 and CDR2 (germline): SQVTM, ANQGSEA. The CDR3 protein is CSVEIGGRENWKLFF. CDR3 coding DNA: TGCAGCGTTGAAATTGGTGGCAGGGAGAATTGGAAACTGTTTTTT.

The chain recombines TRBV7-9 with TRBJ2-7, with no clear D. CDR1 SEHNR and CDR2 FQNEAQ come from the germline V gene (reference sequence). The V and J ends lost 2 bases and 6 bases respectively, with 8 bases between them. This CDR3 spans 12 amino acids. The CDR3 DNA reads as TGTGCCAGCAGCTTATCCGAGTCCGAGCAGTACTTC. Translation: CASSLSESEQYF.

This rearrangement joins TRBV29-1 to TRBJ1-5; 9 nucleotides align to TRBD1. Germline CDR1 and CDR2: SQVTM and ANQGSEA. V lost 4 bases and J lost 10; bases outside the gene matches: 5. CDR3 length: 12 residues. CDR3 in amino acids: CSVGGQGGPQHF. The CDR3 DNA is TGCAGCGTTGGGGGACAGGGTGGACCCCAGCATTTT.

Regarding this clone: The junction and the germline gene differ at one end; a read error may be behind it. The chain recombines TRBV29-1 with TRBJ1-1; D is possibly TRBD1 (6 bases). The CDR3 covers 10 residues. The germline V gene encodes CDR1 SQVTM and CDR2 ANQGSEA. As DNA, the CDR3 is TGCAGCGTCAGGGACACTGAAGCTTCCTTT. It encodes CSVRDTEASF.

This chain connects TRBV7-9 to TRBJ2-7, with D possibly matching TRBD1 (6 bases). Germline V lookup: CDR1 SEHNR, CDR2 FQNEAQ (reference sequence). Trimming pared 2 bases from V and 6 bases from J, leaving 14 bases between. This CDR3 has 14 residues. The CDR3 nucleotides read TGTGCCAGCAGCTTACAGGGGAGTTCTGGCGAGCAGTACTTC. Its translation is CASSLQGSSGEQYF.

This chain links TRBV19 with TRBJ1-6; D might be TRBD1 (5 bases). The germline V and J ends were trimmed by 5 bases and 6 bases, with 14 bases remaining between them. The length of the CDR3 is 15 residues. From germline, CDR1 is LNHDA and CDR2 SQIVND (reference sequence). The CDR3 spells CASSGADLLNSPLHF. CDR3 sequence (DNA): TGTGCCAGTAGTGGGGCGGACTTACTTAATTCACCCCTCCACTTT.

V and J are TRBV2 and TRBJ1-4, with D perhaps matching TRBD1 (5 bases). Germline CDR1 and CDR2: SNHLY and FYNNEI. V was pared by 4 bases and J by 4 bases, with 13 bases between. This CDR3 spans 15 amino acids. CDR3 sequence (DNA): TGTGCCAGCAGTGGCCTGGGACGCTATAATGAAAAACTGTTTTTT. Protein: CASSGLGRYNEKLFF.

This clone appeared a few times. The J gene is TRBJ1-5, the V gene TRBV29-1; D ambiguous. The CDR3 extends over 13 amino acids. Trimming shortened V by 3 bases and J by 3 bases, and 9 bases separated the two germline ends. The germline gives CDR1 SQVTM, CDR2 ANQGSEA. CDR3 sequence: CSVEEDFNQPQHF. For the CDR3, the DNA is TGCAGCGTTGAGGAGGATTTCAATCAGCCCCAGCATTTT.

The chain is built from TRBV9 and TRBJ2-3; 12 positions agree with TRBD2. This CDR3 has 17 amino acids. Germline CDR1 and CDR2: SGDLS and YYNGEE. V lost 2 bases and J lost 7; bases outside the gene matches: 11. CDR3 nucleotide sequence: TGTGCCAGCAGCGTCGACCAGACTAGCGGGGGTGATAATACGCAGTATTTT. This sequence encodes CASSVDQTSGGDNTQYF.

About this clone: Compared with germline, one end of the junction differs, possibly owing to a read error. The V call is TRBV27, the J call TRBJ1-2; TRBD1 agrees at 8 bases. CDR1 and CDR2 (germline): MNHEY, SMNVEV (reference sequence). This CDR3 comprises 12 residues. CDR3 nucleotides: TGTGCCAGCAGTTCCCGGACAGGGTTCGTCTCCTTC. Encoded protein: CASSSRTGFVSF.

This chain connects TRBV13 to TRBJ2-5, with D perhaps matching TRBD1 (6 bases). Germline CDR1 reads PRHDT; CDR2 reads FYEKMQ (reference sequence). This CDR3 has 18 amino acids. Trimming removed 5 bases at V and 0 bases at J, with 22 bases between. The CDR3 bases are TGTGCCAGCAGCCCTGGGCCGGCAGGGGCTTCGTACCAAGAGACCCAGTACTTC. It specifies CASSPGPAGASYQETQYF.

This chain joins TRBV9 and TRBJ2-3; 7 bases are a match to TRBD1. The V gene end was trimmed by 2 bases and the J gene end by 8 bases; junction bases not matched to a gene: 2. CDR1 and CDR2 from the germline V gene are SGDLS and YYNGEE. The CDR3 loop spans 12 amino acids. The CDR3 region has the DNA TGTGCCAGCAGCGTCCGACAGGGTACGCAGTATTTT. Protein sequence: CASSVRQGTQYF.

This chain connects TRBV7-8 to TRBJ2-1; possible D gene TRBD2, 5 bases. CDR3 length: 14 residues. Germline V CDR1 and CDR2: SGHVS, FQNEAQ. Trimming shortened V by 6 bases and J by 3 bases, and 12 bases separated the two germline ends. Here the CDR3 reads CASRGGYGYNEQFF. The CDR3 nucleotides are TGTGCCAGCAGAGGCGGGTACGGCTACAATGAGCAGTTCTTC.

J is TRBJ1-2 and V is TRBV15; TRBD1 aligns across 7 bases. V shed 0 bases and J 4 bases; nucleotides not matched to a gene: 8. This CDR3 comprises 16 residues. From germline, CDR1 is LNHNV and CDR2 YYDKDF (reference sequence). The CDR3 sequence is CATSREGGQTVYGYTF. CDR3 DNA sequence: TGTGCCACCAGCAGAGAGGGGGGACAGACCGTCTATGGCTACACCTTC.

The gene calls are TRBV5-1 and TRBJ2-2; D gene ambiguous. Germline V gene lookup returns CDR1 SGHRS and CDR2 YFSETQ. The CDR3 totals 13 residues. Trimming cost V 0 bases and J 8 bases, with 8 bases left between them. The CDR3 loop is CASSLGPRGELFF. The CDR3 DNA sequence: TGCGCCAGCAGCTTGGGGCCGAGGGGGGAGCTGTTTTTT.

This chain uses TRBV19 with TRBJ2-7; no clear D. V was clipped by 5 bases and J by 4 bases, with 12 bases between them. Germline assignment: CDR1 LNHDA and CDR2 SQIVND (reference sequence). The length of the CDR3 is 13 residues. CDR3 in amino acids: CASSALAWYEQYF. CDR3 DNA sequence: TGTGCCAGTAGTGCCCTTGCCTGGTACGAGCAGTACTTC.

This chain joins TRBV30 and TRBJ2-7, with D perhaps TRBD1 or TRBD2 (5 bases each). Germline assignment: CDR1 GTSNPN and CDR2 SVGIG (reference sequence). Trimming pared 2 bases from V and 2 bases from J, leaving 16 bases between. The length of the CDR3 is 15 residues. The CDR3 sequence is CAWSPNPQGPYEQYF. The CDR3 nucleotides read TGTGCCTGGAGTCCGAATCCCCAGGGACCCTACGAGCAGTACTTC.

This chain links TRBV11-2 with TRBJ1-2; 7 positions match TRBD1. V dropped 6 bases and J dropped 8; count of bases not matched to a gene: 6. CDR1 SGHAT and CDR2 FQNNGV come from the germline V gene. This CDR3 region has 12 residues. This CDR3 is CASREGADGYTF. In DNA form, the CDR3 reads TGTGCCAGCAGAGAGGGGGCTGACGGCTACACCTTC.

V gene TRBV13 combines with J gene TRBJ2-7; TRBD1 matches 7 bases. J was trimmed by 5 bases and V by 2 bases; bases with no gene match: 9. The CDR3 contains 15 residues. Germline lookup yields CDR1 PRHDT and CDR2 FYEKMQ (reference sequence). As DNA, the CDR3 is TGTGCCAGCAGCTTAAGCGAGACAGGGACCGACGAGCAGTACTTC. Its translation: CASSLSETGTDEQYF.

The chain employs TRBV5-1 and TRBJ1-1; TRBD1 aligns across 8 bases. The germline CDR1 and CDR2 sequences are SGHRS and YFSETQ. This CDR3 has 14 residues. V lost 4 bases and J lost 1; bases outside the gene matches: 3. As DNA, the CDR3 is TGCGCCAGCAGCAGGGGACAGGAGAACACTGAAGCTTTCTTT. Encoded protein: CASSRGQENTEAFF.

The chain is built from TRBV27 and TRBJ2-6, with a weak D call TRBD1 (5 bases). CDR1 MNHEY and CDR2 SMNVEV come from the germline V gene (reference sequence). Trimming took off 0 bases at V and 0 bases at J, with 6 bases between the two ends. This CDR3 is 16 amino acids long. CDR3 sequence: CASSLSGHSGANVLTF. CDR3 sequence (DNA): TGTGCCAGCAGTTTATCGGGGCACTCTGGGGCCAACGTCCTGACTTTC.

This clone was observed a few times. This chain uses TRBV6-1 with TRBJ2-7, with TRBD1 as a possible D gene (6 bases). Germline V lookup: CDR1 MNHNS, CDR2 SASEGT. CDR3 length: 13 residues. V dropped 3 bases and J dropped 3 bases, with 9 bases sitting between them. The CDR3 region is CASSDGQFYEQYF. DNA of the CDR3: TGTGCCAGCAGTGACGGACAGTTCTACGAGCAGTACTTC.

The chain uses TRBV5-6 and TRBJ1-2, with no clear D. The CDR3 is 12 residues long. The germline V and J ends were trimmed by 4 bases and 7 bases, with 11 bases remaining between them. The germline CDR1 and CDR2 sequences are SGHDT and YYEEEE. The CDR3 DNA follows: TGTGCCAGCAGCAGGTGGGCGGCTGGCTACACCTTC. Translating gives CASSRWAAGYTF.